One TCR beta chain is described in this entry. Trimming pared 7 bases from V and 6 bases from J, leaving 12 bases between. The CDR3 has 12 amino acids. Germline V gives CDR1 MDHEN, CDR2 SYDVKM. Data came from immunoSEQ multiplex PCR; TCRdb stores just in-frame clones and leaves some out. The sample carries 55,000 to 70,000 clones, around 95% recorded once. The sequence came from a man aged 35-49 years with rheumatoid arthritis. The specimen sequenced was PBMCs. V gene TRBV28 combines with J gene TRBJ2-5; D perhaps matches TRBD2 (5 bases). DNA for the CDR3: TGTGCCAGCATTAGCGCGGTGAAGACCCAGTACTTC. It codes for CASISAVKTQYF.